The source of this T cell receptor beta chain is a study of T cells in Graves' hyperthyroidism and ophthalmopathy. Overall study findings and caveats: Also found in blood were most expanded thyroid clonotypes above 0.001.

The J segment lost 5 bases and the V segment lost 5 bases, leaving 17 bases of the junction unmatched. The V gene's germline CDR1 is LNHDA and CDR2 SQIVND (reference sequence). CDR3 length: 18 amino acids. TCR beta CDR3 regions were amplified from RNA. HTBI primers were the set used in a first-round RT-PCR of the TCR CDR3. MiXCR, applied by TCRdb to the multiplex PCR reads, yields one record per CDR3 protein. The profile shows 250,000 to 300,000 distinct CDR3 sequences, roughly a fifth of them singletons. In its sample, this clonotype was seen a few times. Antigen specificity is unknown. The clonotype originates from a man in his forties or fifties with Graves' ophthalmopathy. Sequences were obtained from blood. The genes are TRBV19 and TRBJ2-5, with TRBD2 matching over 10 bases. DNA of the CDR3: TGTGCCAGTAGTCACCCGAGGCGGCTAGCGGGAGAAGAGGAGACCCAGTACTTC. Protein: CASSHPRRLAGEEETQYF.